Listed below are T cell receptor beta chains from one sample, sequenced in a study of T cells after yellow fever vaccination. TCRdb re-analysed the 5' RACE reads in MiXCR, keeping a single row per CDR3 protein. The sample consists of under 600,000 distinct CDR3 sequences, 20% to 25% of them appearing once. This specimen was PBMCs, taken less than 25 days after the first yellow fever vaccination. Source of these receptors: a man younger than 35 who received the YFV17D yellow fever vaccine. The CDR3 runs from the conserved cysteine through the conserved F or W. A D gene is named only where the DNA matches it firmly. Expanded clones are given a class, and other clones once, few, many or no size at all.

abundance: few; d_gene: TRBD1; j_gene: TRBJ1-2; v_gene: TRBV24-1; CDR3nt: TGTGCCACCAGCCCGGGACAGGGGGCCGGTGGCTACACCTTC; CDR3aa: CATSPGQGAGGYTF
abundance: few; d_gene: NA; j_gene: TRBJ2-2; v_gene: TRBV5-1; CDR3nt: TGCGCCAGCAGCCGAGCCGGGACGGCGAACACCGGGGAGCTGTTTTTT; CDR3aa: CASSRAGTANTGELFF
abundance: NA; d_gene: NA; j_gene: TRBJ2-1; v_gene: TRBV9; CDR3nt: TGTGCCAGCAGCGTAGCGGTGACGGCTACCTACAATGAGCAGTTCTTC; CDR3aa: CASSVAVTATYNEQFF
abundance: few; d_gene: TRBD1; j_gene: TRBJ2-7; v_gene: TRBV3-1; CDR3nt: TGTGCCAGCAGCCAGATGGGGACAGGCCTATACGAGCAGTACTTC; CDR3aa: CASSQMGTGLYEQYF
abundance: NA; d_gene: NA; j_gene: TRBJ2-2; v_gene: TRBV18; CDR3nt: TGTGCCAGCTCACGGGACATGAACACCGGGGAGCTGTTTTTT; CDR3aa: CASSRDMNTGELFF
abundance: NA; d_gene: TRBD2; j_gene: TRBJ2-2; v_gene: TRBV28; CDR3nt: TGTGCCAGCAGACTTAGCGGGGGAAGCCGGGAGCTGTTTTTT; CDR3aa: CASRLSGGSRELFF
abundance: NA; d_gene: TRBD2; j_gene: TRBJ2-5; v_gene: TRBV27; CDR3nt: TGTGCCAGCACCTCACTAGCGGAAGAGACCCAGTACTTC; CDR3aa: CASTSLAEETQYF
abundance: NA; d_gene: TRBD2; j_gene: TRBJ2-5; v_gene: TRBV5-1; CDR3nt: TGCGCCAGCAGCCCCGGACTAGCGGGGATGGGGGAGACCCAGTACTTC; CDR3aa: CASSPGLAGMGETQYF
abundance: few; d_gene: NA; j_gene: TRBJ1-1; v_gene: TRBV7-2; CDR3nt: TGTGCCAGCAGCAGCCCTCCGGGGGGCACTGAAGCTTTCTTT; CDR3aa: CASSSPPGGTEAFF
abundance: NA; d_gene: NA; j_gene: TRBJ1-6; v_gene: TRBV5-1; CDR3nt: TGCGCCAGCAGCTTTGGAGGGCTGCGGACCTATAATTCACCCCTCCACTTT; CDR3aa: CASSFGGLRTYNSPLHF
abundance: many; d_gene: NA; j_gene: TRBJ1-5; v_gene: TRBV3-1; CDR3nt: TGTGCCAGCAGCAGGGGAAATCAGCCCCAGCATTTT; CDR3aa: CASSRGNQPQHF
abundance: many; d_gene: TRBD2; j_gene: TRBJ2-2; v_gene: TRBV2; CDR3nt: TGTGCCAGCAGGGGACTAGCGGACACCGGGGAGCTGTTTTTT; CDR3aa: CASRGLADTGELFF
abundance: NA; d_gene: TRBD2; j_gene: TRBJ2-3; v_gene: TRBV6-5; CDR3nt: TGTGCCAGCAGTACTAGCGGGGGGGCAGATACGCAGTATTTT; CDR3aa: CASSTSGGADTQYF
abundance: NA; d_gene: NA; j_gene: TRBJ1-2; v_gene: TRBV28; CDR3nt: TGTGCCACCGGGGCTTATGGCTACACCTTC; CDR3aa: CATGAYGYTF
abundance: few; d_gene: NA; j_gene: TRBJ2-3; v_gene: TRBV10-3; CDR3nt: TGTGCCATCAGTGGACAGGACACAGATACGCAGTATTTT; CDR3aa: CAISGQDTDTQYF
abundance: many; d_gene: TRBD1; j_gene: TRBJ1-1; v_gene: TRBV5-4; CDR3nt: TGTGCCAGCAATACACAGGGGGGACCTGAAGCTTTCTTT; CDR3aa: CASNTQGGPEAFF
abundance: NA; d_gene: NA; j_gene: TRBJ2-5; v_gene: TRBV5-1; CDR3nt: TGCGCCAGCAGCTTGAGCCTGCCGGAGACCCAGTACTTC; CDR3aa: CASSLSLPETQYF
abundance: NA; d_gene: NA; j_gene: TRBJ1-3; v_gene: TRBV6-5; CDR3nt: TGTGCCAGCAGTTACTCGACATCCGCGGCAACCTCTGGAAACACCATATATTTT; CDR3aa: CASSYSTSAATSGNTIYF
abundance: many; d_gene: NA; j_gene: TRBJ1-2; v_gene: TRBV7-3; CDR3nt: TGTGCCAGCAGCTTAGAGGGTGGCTATGGCTACACCTTC; CDR3aa: CASSLEGGYGYTF
abundance: NA; d_gene: NA; j_gene: TRBJ2-7; v_gene: TRBV24-1; CDR3nt: TGTGCCACCAGTGATTTTGAATCGTCGGAATTCCTTAACGAGCAGTACTTC; CDR3aa: CATSDFESSEFLNEQYF
abundance: NA; d_gene: NA; j_gene: TRBJ1-2; v_gene: TRBV29-1; CDR3nt: TGCAGCGTTGTTTTGTATCGGGTCGGCTACACCTTC; CDR3aa: CSVVLYRVGYTF
abundance: once; d_gene: NA; j_gene: TRBJ2-7; v_gene: TRBV12-3/TRBV12-4; CDR3nt: TGTGCCAGCAGCCCAATCTCCGGACAATACCAAGGCTCCTACGAGCAGTACTTC; CDR3aa: CASSPISGQYQGSYEQYF
abundance: few; d_gene: NA; j_gene: TRBJ1-5; v_gene: TRBV6-1; CDR3nt: TGTGCCAGCAGGCCCCCCGACGGGGCATCAGCCCAGCATTTT; CDR3aa: CASRPPDGASAQHF
abundance: NA; d_gene: NA; j_gene: TRBJ2-3; v_gene: TRBV24-1; CDR3nt: TGTGCCACCGCTTCCAGGGATACGCAGTATTTT; CDR3aa: CATASRDTQYF
abundance: NA; d_gene: NA; j_gene: TRBJ2-3; v_gene: TRBV7-8; CDR3nt: TGTGCCAGCCCCCCAGAGGGGACCGAGCCCCCAGATACGCAGTATTTT; CDR3aa: CASPPEGTEPPDTQYF
abundance: few; d_gene: NA; j_gene: TRBJ2-2; v_gene: TRBV7-2; CDR3nt: TGTGCCAGCAGCCAAAGCGGAACCAACACCGGGGAGCTGTTTTTT; CDR3aa: CASSQSGTNTGELFF
abundance: NA; d_gene: TRBD2; j_gene: TRBJ2-1; v_gene: TRBV6-2/TRBV6-3; CDR3nt: TGTGCCTCAACGCCGGGGAGGGGATCCTACAATGAGCAGTTCTTC; CDR3aa: CASTPGRGSYNEQFF
abundance: NA; d_gene: NA; j_gene: TRBJ1-2; v_gene: TRBV9; CDR3nt: TGTGCCAGCAGCACCCGGGACTATGGCTACACCTTC; CDR3aa: CASSTRDYGYTF
abundance: few; d_gene: NA; j_gene: TRBJ1-6; v_gene: TRBV20-1; CDR3nt: TGCAGTGCTAGTCATAAAGGATCACCCCTCCACTTT; CDR3aa: CSASHKGSPLHF
abundance: NA; d_gene: NA; j_gene: TRBJ2-5; v_gene: TRBV7-2; CDR3nt: TGTGCCAGCAGCTTCGGGGTAATAGAGACCCAGTACTTC; CDR3aa: CASSFGVIETQYF
abundance: NA; d_gene: NA; j_gene: TRBJ2-3; v_gene: TRBV19; CDR3nt: TGTGCCAGTAGTAATCCGGGCGGAGGCCAAACGGATTTT; CDR3aa: CASSNPGGGQTDF
abundance: few; d_gene: TRBD1; j_gene: TRBJ2-2; v_gene: TRBV7-2; CDR3nt: TGTGCCAGCAGCTTAGCACCCGGGACAGGGTACACCGGGGAGCTGTTTTTT; CDR3aa: CASSLAPGTGYTGELFF
abundance: NA; d_gene: NA; j_gene: TRBJ1-2; v_gene: TRBV12-3/TRBV12-4; CDR3nt: TGTGCCAGCAGTTCCACAGGGATTGATGGCTACACCTTC; CDR3aa: CASSSTGIDGYTF
abundance: few; d_gene: NA; j_gene: TRBJ1-5; v_gene: TRBV12-3/TRBV12-4; CDR3nt: TGTGCCAGCAGTTTGATCCGACAGCCCCAGCATTTT; CDR3aa: CASSLIRQPQHF
abundance: many; d_gene: NA; j_gene: TRBJ2-7; v_gene: TRBV10-2; CDR3nt: TGCGCCAGCATGCCGACCGCTTTGGAGCAGTACTTC; CDR3aa: CASMPTALEQYF
abundance: once; d_gene: TRBD1; j_gene: TRBJ2-5; v_gene: TRBV5-4; CDR3nt: TGTGCCAGCAGCCAACAGGGGGCGTTAGAGACCCAGTACTTC; CDR3aa: CASSQQGALETQYF
abundance: NA; d_gene: NA; j_gene: TRBJ2-1; v_gene: TRBV4-2; CDR3nt: TGTGCCAGCAGGGCGGGCTCCTACAATGAGCAGTTCTTC; CDR3aa: CASRAGSYNEQFF
abundance: few; d_gene: NA; j_gene: TRBJ2-6; v_gene: TRBV4-3; CDR3nt: TGCGCCAGCAGCCAATTTACATCTGGGGCCAACGTCCTGACTTTC; CDR3aa: CASSQFTSGANVLTF
abundance: NA; d_gene: NA; j_gene: TRBJ2-3; v_gene: TRBV11-2; CDR3nt: TGTGCCAGCAGCCCGGGGTTTGGAGATACGCAGTATTTT; CDR3aa: CASSPGFGDTQYF
abundance: NA; d_gene: TRBD2; j_gene: TRBJ2-4; v_gene: TRBV7-2; CDR3nt: TGTGCCAGCAGCTTAAGTGTAGCGGGGGAAAACATTCAGTACTTC; CDR3aa: CASSLSVAGENIQYF
abundance: NA; d_gene: TRBD2; j_gene: TRBJ2-2; v_gene: TRBV6-5; CDR3nt: TGTGCCAGCAGTTACCCCGGACTAGCGGGGCTTGGCACCGGGGAGCTGTTTTTT; CDR3aa: CASSYPGLAGLGTGELFF
abundance: NA; d_gene: NA; j_gene: TRBJ1-6; v_gene: TRBV12-3/TRBV12-4; CDR3nt: TGTGCCAGCAGGTCTCTCTCCTATAATTCACCCCTCCACTTT; CDR3aa: CASRSLSYNSPLHF
abundance: few; d_gene: TRBD2; j_gene: TRBJ2-1; v_gene: TRBV4-2; CDR3nt: TGTGCCAGCAGCCATAAAGCGGGGGGGTCCTACAATGAGCAGTTCTTC; CDR3aa: CASSHKAGGSYNEQFF
abundance: NA; d_gene: NA; j_gene: TRBJ2-1; v_gene: TRBV20-1; CDR3nt: TGCAGTGCTAGAGATCGACGTGGGGGGGCATACAATGAGCAGTTCTTC; CDR3aa: CSARDRRGGAYNEQFF
abundance: NA; d_gene: NA; j_gene: TRBJ2-1; v_gene: TRBV19; CDR3nt: TGTGCCAGTAGTATAGACCCAATAGGACGGGACAATGAGCAGTTCTTC; CDR3aa: CASSIDPIGRDNEQFF
abundance: NA; d_gene: NA; j_gene: TRBJ1-5; v_gene: TRBV29-1; CDR3nt: TGCAGCGTTGAAACAGGTAGCAATCAGCCCCAGCATTTT; CDR3aa: CSVETGSNQPQHF
abundance: NA; d_gene: TRBD2; j_gene: TRBJ2-1; v_gene: TRBV11-3; CDR3nt: TGTGCCAGCAGCCGGGGACTAAACAATGAGCAGTTCTTC; CDR3aa: CASSRGLNNEQFF
abundance: few; d_gene: TRBD2; j_gene: TRBJ2-1; v_gene: TRBV7-2; CDR3nt: TGTGCCAGCAGCCGGACTAGCGGGGGGGTGGTGGCAAATGAGCAGTTCTTC; CDR3aa: CASSRTSGGVVANEQFF
abundance: NA; d_gene: NA; j_gene: TRBJ1-2; v_gene: TRBV28; CDR3nt: TGTGCCAGCAGTACCTCTCAGCGCTATGGCTACACCTTC; CDR3aa: CASSTSQRYGYTF
abundance: NA; d_gene: NA; j_gene: TRBJ2-5; v_gene: TRBV18; CDR3nt: TGTGCCAGCTCACGGGCAGACCAAGAGACCCAGTACTTC; CDR3aa: CASSRADQETQYF
abundance: NA; d_gene: TRBD1; j_gene: TRBJ1-2; v_gene: TRBV4-2; CDR3nt: TGTGCCAGCAGCCATTTGGGACAGAGCTATGGCTACACCTTC; CDR3aa: CASSHLGQSYGYTF
abundance: NA; d_gene: NA; j_gene: TRBJ2-7; v_gene: TRBV4-3; CDR3nt: TGCGCCAGCAGCCAAGACTACAGCCCCTTCGAGGAGCAGTACTTC; CDR3aa: CASSQDYSPFEEQYF
abundance: few; d_gene: NA; j_gene: TRBJ1-5; v_gene: TRBV7-9; CDR3nt: TGTGCCAGCAGCGACTCCCTGGGGGTAGGTCCAGGGACCCAGCATTTT; CDR3aa: CASSDSLGVGPGTQHF
abundance: NA; d_gene: NA; j_gene: TRBJ2-6; v_gene: TRBV18; CDR3nt: TGTGCCAGCTCACCCCAGGGGCTTGGGGCCAACGTCCTGACTTTC; CDR3aa: CASSPQGLGANVLTF
abundance: few; d_gene: TRBD1; j_gene: TRBJ2-5; v_gene: TRBV6-1; CDR3nt: TGTGCCAGCAGTGATTTCTCAGGGGGCAGTAGCAAAGAGACCCAGTACTTC; CDR3aa: CASSDFSGGSSKETQYF